One sample yielded the 7 T cell receptor beta chains listed below, sequenced in a study of shared clonotypes between healthy human individuals (dated by TCRdb to the early 2020s). The library was built by means of the immunoSEQ multiplex PCR assay. The source is immuneACCESS, and TCRdb retained only in-frame sequences with V and J called. Part of the clones is not carried over; for the studies checked, unresolved V genes explain less than half of this, and the remainder is unexplained. The sample records 2 million to 3 million clones, over 85% of which are singletons. The ten most abundant clones make up approximately 0.37% of the sample. Sample: naive CD4+ T cells from PBMCs. Reading the label with the study, this specimen's cell subset or site is: CD45RA+ positively selected. All receptors come from a man younger than 35 in good health. Some clones in this sample may be carry-over from other donors' samples.

This chain uses TRBV7-4 with TRBJ2-7, with 12 bases aligning to TRBD1. Per the germline V gene, CDR1 is SGHVT and CDR2 is SQSDAQ. With V trimmed by 5 bases and J by 4 bases, 9 bases remained unmatched. This CDR3 spans 16 amino acids. The CDR3 region is CASSPQTGQGAYEQYF. CDR3 coding DNA: TGTGCCAGCAGCCCGCAAACGGGACAGGGGGCTTACGAGCAGTACTTC.

The rearrangement links TRBV7-3 to TRBJ2-3; 9 bases map to TRBD2. The CDR3 contains 15 residues. Germline V gene lookup returns CDR1 SGHTA and CDR2 FQGTGA. With V trimmed by 4 bases and J by 9 bases, 11 bases remained unmatched. The CDR3 sequence is CASSSQAGGASTQYF. The CDR3 region has the DNA TGTGCCAGCAGCTCTCAGGCGGGAGGGGCGAGCACGCAGTATTTT.

The chain recombines TRBV2 with TRBJ1-2, with no clear D. This CDR3 contains 15 residues. V lost 2 bases and J 4 bases, leaving 14 bases between the germline ends. Germline-derived CDR1 and CDR2 are SNHLY and FYNNEI. CDR3 nucleotides: TGTGCCAGCAGTGAAAGGCCAGAGCTCTCCTATGGCTACACCTTC. It translates to CASSERPELSYGYTF.

The J gene is TRBJ2-7, the V gene TRBV7-3, with no clear D. V lost 0 bases to trimming and J lost 4 bases, with 7 bases between them. CDR3 length: 13 residues. Per germline, CDR1 SGHTA and CDR2 FQGTGA. Written as DNA, the CDR3 is TGTGCCAGCAGCTTAACAAAAGGTTACGAGCAGTACTTC. It specifies CASSLTKGYEQYF.

The genes are TRBV4-2 and TRBJ2-1; D is possibly TRBD2 (6 bases). Germline CDR1 reads LGHNA; CDR2 reads YNFKEQ. The CDR3 loop spans 14 amino acids. Trimming removed 6 bases from V and 5 bases from J, with 14 bases in between. CDR3 DNA: TGTGCCAGCAGTTTGGGTAGCGGCCACAATGAGCAGTTCTTC. As protein: CASSLGSGHNEQFF.

The rearrangement joins TRBV2 to TRBJ2-1; 7 bases map to TRBD2. CDR1 is SNHLY and CDR2 is FYNNEI in the germline V gene. V shed 8 bases, J shed 1 base, and the junction held 8 bases outside the gene matches. The CDR3 contains 15 residues. The CDR3 loop reads CASQKRDLSYNEQFF. The CDR3 DNA follows: TGTGCCAGCCAGAAGCGGGATTTGTCCTACAATGAGCAGTTCTTC.

As for this clone: Additional DNA sequences in this sample encode the identical CDR3. Written as DNA, the CDR3 is TGCGCCAGCAGCCCCGTCGGGGGGATGAACACTGAAGCTTTCTTT. Amino acid sequence: CASSPVGGMNTEAFF. The chain employs TRBV5-1 and TRBJ1-1, with a possible D match to TRBD1 (5 bases). Per germline, CDR1 SGHRS and CDR2 YFSETQ. The CDR3 is 15 residues long. V was cut by 4 bases and J by 0 bases, with 13 bases left in between.